A selection of T cell receptor beta chains follows, all from one sample in a study of blood T cell repertoires in COVID-19. Assay: immunoSEQ multiplex PCR; the TCRdb copy retains only in-frame clones and omits some. The sample yields some 210,000 clones, around 86% seen once. Input material: peripheral blood. The receptors were gathered from a man between 60 and 75 years old who had recovered from COVID-19. Each CDR3 is given with its conserved first and last residue. The D gene is left open where the match is weak. The size entry is marked missing in some rows and otherwise reads once, few, many or a size class.

NA	NA	15	TRBV27	TRBJ2-2	CASRKPGQNTGELFF	TGTGCCAGCAGGAAACCGGGACAGAACACCGGGGAGCTGTTTTTT
NA	TRBD1	17	TRBV6-2/TRBV6-3	TRBJ2-3	CASSDQRDRSSTDTQYF	TGTGCCAGCAGTGACCAACGGGACAGATCTAGCACAGATACGCAGTATTTT
NA	NA	12	TRBV29-1	TRBJ2-7	CSVPGGRGEQYF	TGCAGCGTTCCAGGGGGGCGGGGTGAGCAGTACTTC
NA	TRBD1	18	TRBV10-2	TRBJ1-3	CASSETGQGGNSGNTIYF	TGCGCCAGCAGTGAGACCGGACAGGGAGGGAATTCTGGAAACACCATATATTTT
NA	NA	15	TRBV18	TRBJ2-7	CASSLSTGATYEQYF	TGTGCCAGCTCACTTTCGACAGGTGCCACCTACGAGCAGTACTTC
NA	NA	18	TRBV3-1/TRBV3-2	TRBJ2-6	CASSQSRQSFSGANVLTF	TGTGCCAGCAGCCAATCGAGACAGAGTTTCTCTGGGGCCAACGTCCTGACTTTC
NA	NA	13	TRBV7-2	TRBJ2-7	CASSFTGGNEQYF	TGTGCCAGCAGCTTTACTGGGGGGAACGAGCAGTACTTC
NA	TRBD1	14	TRBV5-1	TRBJ1-5	CASSPGTGNQPQHF	TGCGCCAGCAGCCCCGGGACAGGCAATCAGCCCCAGCATTTT
once	NA	15	TRBV18	TRBJ2-7	CASSPPQDVARGQYF	TGTGCCAGCTCACCACCTCAGGACGTAGCCCGGGGGCAGTACTTC
NA	NA	17	TRBV10-3	TRBJ2-2	CAISAQPGGGAGGELFF	TGTGCCATCAGTGCCCAACCCGGTGGAGGGGCAGGCGGGGAGCTGTTTTTT
NA	NA	14	TRBV24-1	TRBJ1-2	CATSEREEGYGYTF	TGTGCCACCAGTGAGCGAGAGGAAGGCTATGGCTACACCTTC
NA	NA	13	TRBV25-1	TRBJ2-2	CAVDSLNTGELFF	TGTGCCGTGGACAGCCTTAACACCGGGGAGCTGTTTTTT
NA	TRBD1	14	TRBV11-2	TRBJ1-4	CASSLQGVYEKLFF	TGTGCCAGCAGCCTACAGGGGGTTTACGAAAAACTGTTTTTT
NA	NA	12	TRBV7-3	TRBJ2-1	CASSLGGDEQFF	TGTGCCAGCAGCTTGGGAGGCGATGAGCAGTTCTTC
once	NA	13	TRBV25-1	TRBJ2-1	CASSEYGVARLFF	TGTGCCAGCAGTGAATACGGGGTAGCGCGCTTGTTCTTC
NA	TRBD2	14	TRBV5-6	TRBJ2-1	CATKGLAGYNEQFF	TGTGCCACCAAGGGACTAGCGGGCTACAATGAGCAGTTCTTC
few	TRBD1	15	TRBV24-1	TRBJ2-7	CATSDHGQGIDEQYF	TGTGCCACCAGTGATCACGGACAGGGAATAGACGAGCAGTACTTC
NA	NA	15	TRBV9	TRBJ2-2	CASSVGLGAAGELFF	TGTGCCAGCAGCGTAGGTTTAGGGGCGGCCGGGGAGCTGTTTTTT
many	NA	17	TRBV6-1	TRBJ2-7	CASSVGLGGSSPSEQYF	TGTGCCAGCAGTGTAGGTCTTGGGGGCTCCTCCCCCTCCGAGCAGTACTTC
NA	TRBD1	14	TRBV10-3	TRBJ1-2	CAITRDRDNYGYTF	TGTGCCATCACTCGAGACAGGGATAACTATGGCTACACCTTC
NA	NA	16	TRBV15	TRBJ2-6	CATSRDHRAGANVLTF	TGTGCCACCAGCAGAGATCACAGGGCTGGGGCCAACGTCCTGACTTTC
NA	NA	13	TRBV12-3/TRBV12-4	TRBJ1-2	CASSLGSSYGYTF	TGTGCCAGCAGTTTAGGCAGTTCTTATGGCTACACCTTC
NA	TRBD2	18	TRBV3-1/TRBV3-2	TRBJ2-3	CASSQGPSGGAAVNTQYF	TGTGCCAGCAGCCAAGGGCCTAGCGGGGGGGCGGCAGTAAATACGCAGTATTTT
NA	NA	16	TRBV7-8	TRBJ1-1	CASSKGVNTLYLGAFF	TGTGCCAGCAGCAAGGGGGTCAACACGTTATACTTGGGAGCTTTCTTT
NA	NA	15	TRBV18	TRBJ2-1	CASSPFLRETNEQFF	TGTGCCAGCTCACCATTTCTCAGGGAAACCAATGAGCAGTTCTTC
once	NA	14	TRBV7-7	TRBJ2-2	CASSLARGTGELFF	TGTGCCAGCAGCTTAGCGAGGGGGACCGGGGAGCTGTTTTTT
NA	NA	16	TRBV28	TRBJ1-5	CASSYLTGIGNQPQHF	TGTGCCAGCAGTTACCTAACAGGGATTGGCAATCAGCCCCAGCATTTT
NA	NA	13	TRBV19	TRBJ1-3	CASSTGQANTIYF	TGTGCCAGTAGTACGGGACAAGCGAACACCATATATTTT
NA	NA	14	TRBV19	TRBJ1-1	CASSKQGLPHEAFF	TGTGCCAGTAGTAAACAGGGATTACCCCATGAAGCTTTCTTT
NA	NA	15	TRBV9	TRBJ2-7	CASSVASGVSYEQYF	TGTGCCAGCAGCGTAGCCTCAGGGGTGAGTTACGAGCAGTACTTC
NA	NA	15	TRBV9	TRBJ1-5	CASSVGGYSNQPQHF	TGTGCCAGCAGCGTAGGAGGGTATAGCAATCAGCCCCAGCATTTT
few	TRBD1	15	TRBV6-6	TRBJ1-1	CASSSLGTGGTEAFF	TGTGCCAGCAGTTCGCTCGGGACAGGGGGCACTGAAGCTTTCTTT
once	TRBD1	17	TRBV18	TRBJ2-4	CASSPGTGELAKNIQYF	TGTGCCAGCTCCCCTGGGACAGGGGAACTAGCCAAAAACATTCAGTACTTC
NA	TRBD1	16	TRBV7-9	TRBJ2-2	CASSAHRGPRTGELFF	TGTGCCAGCAGCGCCCACAGGGGGCCAAGGACCGGGGAGCTGTTTTTT
NA	TRBD1	16	TRBV5-6	TRBJ1-5	CASSLLDGTGTIAQHF	TGTGCCAGCAGCTTGCTTGATGGGACAGGGACTATAGCCCAGCATTTT
NA	NA	14	TRBV11-1	TRBJ2-1	CASSFGLERPEQFF	TGTGCCAGCAGCTTTGGTTTGGAGCGACCCGAGCAGTTCTTC
NA	TRBD2	15	TRBV29-1	TRBJ2-3	CSAPVSSGRADTQYF	TGCAGCGCCCCGGTCTCTAGCGGGAGGGCAGATACGCAGTATTTT
NA	NA	18	TRBV18	TRBJ1-2	CASSPELAFKLANYGYTF	TGTGCCAGCTCACCAGAGTTAGCGTTCAAGTTAGCTAACTATGGCTACACCTTC
NA	TRBD2	16	TRBV14	TRBJ2-2	CASSQFAGVFPGELFF	TGTGCCAGCAGCCAGTTCGCGGGAGTGTTTCCCGGGGAGCTGTTTTTT
NA	TRBD1	15	TRBV7-9	TRBJ2-7	CASSPTRTGGSEQYF	TGTGCCAGCAGCCCGACCAGGACAGGGGGCTCGGAGCAGTACTTC
NA	TRBD1	15	TRBV28	TRBJ2-7	CASRGAWTGTYEQYF	TGTGCCAGCAGGGGGGCCTGGACAGGGACCTACGAGCAGTACTTC
NA	NA	13	TRBV29-1	TRBJ1-1	CSVVYQGNTEAFF	TGCAGCGTTGTTTATCAGGGGAACACTGAAGCTTTCTTT
NA	NA	14	TRBV19	TRBJ1-5	CASSYYKPNQPQHF	TGTGCCAGTAGTTATTACAAACCAAATCAGCCCCAGCATTTT
NA	NA	16	TRBV4-2	TRBJ2-6	CASSQLDLSGANVLTF	TGTGCCAGCAGCCAACTAGATCTTTCTGGGGCCAACGTCCTGACTTTC
NA	NA	15	TRBV12-2	TRBJ1-2	CASRLVLGARDGYTF	TGTGCAAGTCGCTTAGTCCTTGGGGCAAGAGATGGCTACACCTTC
NA	NA	14	TRBV30	TRBJ2-2	CAWLTNRNTGELFF	TGTGCCTGGTTGACGAACAGGAACACCGGGGAGCTGTTTTTT
NA	NA	13	TRBV12-3/TRBV12-4	TRBJ2-7	CASSLGGSYEQYF	TGTGCCAGCAGTTTGGGCGGGTCCTACGAGCAGTACTTC
NA	TRBD2	16	TRBV6-5	TRBJ2-1	CASSYPSGRSYNEQFF	TGTGCCAGCAGTTACCCCAGCGGGAGGTCCTACAATGAGCAGTTCTTC
NA	NA	16	TRBV5-6	TRBJ1-1	CASSLEAVLGNTEAFF	TGTGCCAGCAGCTTGGAGGCGGTGTTGGGGAACACTGAAGCTTTCTTT
NA	TRBD1	16	TRBV5-6	TRBJ2-7	CASSLEPGQGLHEQYF	TGTGCCAGCAGCTTGGAGCCGGGACAGGGGCTCCACGAGCAGTACTTC
NA	NA	15	TRBV6-5	TRBJ2-5	CASSYSNGGWETQYF	TGTGCCAGCAGTTACTCGAACGGGGGTTGGGAGACCCAGTACTTC
NA	NA	14	TRBV5-1	TRBJ1-4	CASSAAGRNEKLFF	TGCGCCAGCAGCGCTGCGGGTCGTAATGAAAAACTGTTTTTT
once	NA	14	TRBV29-1	TRBJ1-1	CSVGGLDRNTEAFF	TGCAGCGTTGGGGGATTGGACAGGAACACTGAAGCTTTCTTT
NA	TRBD2	17	TRBV7-8	TRBJ2-5	CASSLGRLAGGQETQYF	TGTGCCAGCAGCTTAGGTCGGCTAGCGGGGGGCCAAGAGACCCAGTACTTC
NA	TRBD2	15	TRBV4-2	TRBJ2-1	CASSPGLAGYNEQFF	TGTGCCAGCAGCCCGGGACTAGCGGGGTACAATGAGCAGTTCTTC